Presented here are 4 T cell receptor beta chains from one specimen sequenced in a study of cytomegalovirus exposure and HLA in healthy donors. The PCR contained 60 Vbeta and 13 Jbeta primers. TCRdb's table, derived via immunoSEQ multiplex PCR, lists solely in-frame clones and lacks some. Found here are about 110,000 clones, around 75% of them singletons; the top ten hold 2% to 2.5%. The sample was PBMCs. All receptors derive from a man aged 25-45 years in good health and CMV-seronegative.

The gene calls are TRBV10-3 and TRBJ2-7, with TRBD1 matching over 9 bases. Germline V gene sequence: CDR1 ENHRY, CDR2 SYGVKD. This CDR3 spans 13 amino acids. V shed 4 bases and J 7 bases; nucleotides not matched to a gene: 5. The CDR3 DNA is TGTGCCATCAGTGGCCGGGACAGGGTTGAGCAGTACTTC. Its protein product is CAISGRDRVEQYF.

This chain connects TRBV27 to TRBJ1-5; no clear D. Trimming cost V 4 bases and J 2 bases, with 9 bases left between them. Germline CDR1 is MNHEY and CDR2 is SMNVEV (reference sequence). The CDR3 is 14 amino acids. This CDR3 is CASSYMGGNQPQHF. DNA for the CDR3: TGTGCCAGCAGTTATATGGGCGGCAATCAGCCCCAGCATTTT.

The V gene is TRBV5-1, the J gene TRBJ1-2; 7 positions match TRBD1. The CDR3 has 16 amino acids. The V gene's germline CDR1 is SGHRS and CDR2 YFSETQ. Trimming took 0 bases from V and 4 from J; bases not matched to a gene: 9. The CDR3 reads CASSLGPEGAGYGYTF. As DNA, the CDR3 is TGCGCCAGCAGCTTGGGACCAGAGGGGGCGGGCTATGGCTACACCTTC.

The chain links TRBV7-8 to TRBJ2-7; TRBD1 is a possible D gene (6 bases). The V gene lost 3 bases and the J gene lost 2 bases, with 11 bases spanning the gap. The germline V gene encodes CDR1 SGHVS and CDR2 FQNEAQ. The CDR3 runs to 14 residues. This CDR3 is CASSFSGATYEQYF. CDR3 coding DNA: TGTGCCAGCAGCTTTTCAGGGGCGACCTACGAGCAGTACTTC.